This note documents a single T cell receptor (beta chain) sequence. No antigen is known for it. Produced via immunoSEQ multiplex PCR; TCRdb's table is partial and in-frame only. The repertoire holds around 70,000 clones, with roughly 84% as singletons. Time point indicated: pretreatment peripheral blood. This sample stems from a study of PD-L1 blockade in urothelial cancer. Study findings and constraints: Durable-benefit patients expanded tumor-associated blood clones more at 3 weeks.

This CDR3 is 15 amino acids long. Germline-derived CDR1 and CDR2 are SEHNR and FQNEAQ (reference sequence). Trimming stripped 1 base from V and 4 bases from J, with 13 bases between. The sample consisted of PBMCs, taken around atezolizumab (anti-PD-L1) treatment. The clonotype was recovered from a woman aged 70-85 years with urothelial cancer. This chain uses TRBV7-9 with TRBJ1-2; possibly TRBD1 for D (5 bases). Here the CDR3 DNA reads TGTGCCAGCAGCTTAGACGGCGGGGGAATCTATGGCTACACCTTC. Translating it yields CASSLDGGGIYGYTF.